The table lists the clone carrying this TCR beta chain with a count of one. This sample is drawn from a study of T cell changes during pregnancy in multiple sclerosis. Looked up from germline, CDR1 is MNHNS and CDR2 is SASEGT. With 8 bases removed from V and 9 bases from J, the gap between germline ends came to 20 bases. This CDR3 region has 15 residues. Assay used: immunoSEQ multiplex PCR; TCRdb lists only in-frame clones, some missing. The data contain about 70,000 clones, roughly 94% of them seen just once; the ten biggest clones take up approximately 0.63%. Sequencing used peripheral blood, obtained in the third trimester of pregnancy. The source of this sequence is a female donor with multiple sclerosis, enrolled in a pregnancy study. J is TRBJ1-6 and V is TRBV6-1; perhaps TRBD1 as D (6 bases). The CDR3 reads CASSDWGGVGSPLHF. CDR3 coding DNA: TGTGCCAGCTCGGATTGGGGGGGCGTGGGTTCACCCCTCCACTTT.